What follows is one TCR beta chain and its context. Its target is unknown. The sample belongs to a study of OX40 agonist ivuxolimab in advanced cancers. Study context: Ivuxolimab, an antibody that agonizes OX40 (CD134), was administered to the patients. Those enrolled were 82.7% male, with a mean age of roughly 62 years and ages from roughly 20 to 90. Whole-study results and caveats: Relative to CD4+ cells, CD8+ T cells on average had more expanded clones.

Generated by immunoSEQ multiplex PCR, the TCRdb table keeps only in-frame clones and is missing some. This table has more than 25,000 clones, about 93% appearing once. Trimming left V 1 base short and J 0 bases short, with 4 bases between. Germline V lookup: CDR1 SGHAT, CDR2 FQDESV (reference sequence). CDR3 length: 14 amino acids. The chain joins TRBV11-1 to TRBJ1-5; D not resolved. Sequences were derived from CD4+ or CD8+ T cells sorted from blood, sampled in a trial of the OX40 agonist ivuxolimab. This sequence was found in an adult with an advanced solid tumor such as melanoma, head and neck, liver or kidney cancer. The CDR3 nucleotides read TGTGCCAGCAGCTTAGAGCTTAGCAATCAGCCCCAGCATTTT. It encodes CASSLELSNQPQHF.